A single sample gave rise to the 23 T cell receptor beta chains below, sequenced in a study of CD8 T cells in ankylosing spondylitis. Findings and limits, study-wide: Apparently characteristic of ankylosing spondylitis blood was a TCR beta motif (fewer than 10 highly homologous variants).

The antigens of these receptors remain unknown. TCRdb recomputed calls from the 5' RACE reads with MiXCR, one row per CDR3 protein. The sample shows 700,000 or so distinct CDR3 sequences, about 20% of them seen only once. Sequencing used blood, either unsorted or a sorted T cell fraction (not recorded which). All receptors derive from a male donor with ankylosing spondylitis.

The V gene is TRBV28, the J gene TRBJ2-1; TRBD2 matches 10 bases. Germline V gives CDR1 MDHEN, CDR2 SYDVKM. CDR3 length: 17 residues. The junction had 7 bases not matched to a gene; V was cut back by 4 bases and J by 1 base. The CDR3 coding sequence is TGTGCCAGCAGTTCCCCTGGACTAGCGGCTTCCTACAATGAGCAGTTCTTC. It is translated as CASSSPGLAASYNEQFF.

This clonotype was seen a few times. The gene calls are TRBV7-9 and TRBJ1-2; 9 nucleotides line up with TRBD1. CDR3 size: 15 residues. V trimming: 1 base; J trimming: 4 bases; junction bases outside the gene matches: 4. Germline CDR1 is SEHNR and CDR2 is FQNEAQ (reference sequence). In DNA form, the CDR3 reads TGTGCCAGCAGCTTAGGGACAGGGGAGGCCTATGGCTACACCTTC. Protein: CASSLGTGEAYGYTF.

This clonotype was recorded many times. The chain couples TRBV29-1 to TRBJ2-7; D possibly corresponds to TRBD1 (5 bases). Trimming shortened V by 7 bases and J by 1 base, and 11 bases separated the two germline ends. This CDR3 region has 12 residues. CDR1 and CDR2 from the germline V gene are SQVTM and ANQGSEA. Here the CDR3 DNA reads TGCAGCGCCACGACAGAGTCCTACGAGCAGTACTTC. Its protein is CSATTESYEQYF.

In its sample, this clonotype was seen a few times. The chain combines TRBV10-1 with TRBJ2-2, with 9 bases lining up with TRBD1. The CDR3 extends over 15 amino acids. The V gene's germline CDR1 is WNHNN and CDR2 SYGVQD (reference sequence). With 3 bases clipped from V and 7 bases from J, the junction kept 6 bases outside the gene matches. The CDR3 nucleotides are TGCGCCAGCAGTGATCGGGACAGGGCAAGCGGGGAGCTGTTTTTT. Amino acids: CASSDRDRASGELFF.

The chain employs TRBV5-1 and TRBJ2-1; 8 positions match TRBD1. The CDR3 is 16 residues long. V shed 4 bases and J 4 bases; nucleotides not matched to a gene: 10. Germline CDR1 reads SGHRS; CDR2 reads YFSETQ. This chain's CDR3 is CASSIGQGDLYNEQFF. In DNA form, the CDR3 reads TGCGCCAGCAGCATAGGACAGGGCGATTTATACAATGAGCAGTTCTTC.

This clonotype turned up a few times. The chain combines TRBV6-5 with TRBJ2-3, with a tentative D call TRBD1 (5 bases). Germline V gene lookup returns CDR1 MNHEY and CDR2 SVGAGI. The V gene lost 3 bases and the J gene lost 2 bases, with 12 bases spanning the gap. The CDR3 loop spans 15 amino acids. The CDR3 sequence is CASSYRQGLTDTQYF. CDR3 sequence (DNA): TGTGCCAGCAGTTATCGCCAGGGCCTCACAGATACGCAGTATTTT.

CDR3 in amino acids: CASSQPPTYSGNTIYF. CDR3 nucleotides: TGTGCCAGCAGCCAACCCCCTACCTACTCTGGAAACACCATATATTTT. V and J are TRBV3-1 and TRBJ1-3; D remains ambiguous. CDR3 size: 16 residues. Germline values: CDR1 LGHDT, CDR2 YNNKEL (reference sequence). Trimming stripped 2 bases from V and 0 bases from J, with 11 bases between.

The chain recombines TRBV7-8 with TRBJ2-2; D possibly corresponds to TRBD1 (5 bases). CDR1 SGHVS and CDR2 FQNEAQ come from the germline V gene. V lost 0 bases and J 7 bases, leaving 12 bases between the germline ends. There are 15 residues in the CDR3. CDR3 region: CASSLALGLVGELFF. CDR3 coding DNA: TGTGCCAGCAGCTTAGCGCTGGGGCTTGTCGGGGAGCTGTTTTTT.

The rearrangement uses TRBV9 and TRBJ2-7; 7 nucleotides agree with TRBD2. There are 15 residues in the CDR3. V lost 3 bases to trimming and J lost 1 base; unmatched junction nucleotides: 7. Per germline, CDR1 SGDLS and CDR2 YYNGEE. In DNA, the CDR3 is TGTGCCAGCAGCGCCTCAGCGGGACTTTCCTACGAGCAGTACTTC. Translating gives CASSASAGLSYEQYF. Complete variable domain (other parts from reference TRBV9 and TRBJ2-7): DSGVTQTPKHLITATGQRVTLRCSPRSGDLSVYWYQQSLDQGLQFLIQYYNGEERAKGNILERFSAQQFPDLHSELNLSSLELGDSALYFCASSASAGLSYEQYFGPGTRLTVT.

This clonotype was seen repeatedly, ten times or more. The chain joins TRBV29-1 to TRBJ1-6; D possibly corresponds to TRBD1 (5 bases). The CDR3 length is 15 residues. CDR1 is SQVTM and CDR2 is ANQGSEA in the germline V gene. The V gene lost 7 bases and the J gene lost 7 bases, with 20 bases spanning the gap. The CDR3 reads CSAEGPGRQNSPLHF. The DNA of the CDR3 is TGCAGCGCAGAAGGGCCGGGACGACAGAATTCACCCCTCCACTTT.

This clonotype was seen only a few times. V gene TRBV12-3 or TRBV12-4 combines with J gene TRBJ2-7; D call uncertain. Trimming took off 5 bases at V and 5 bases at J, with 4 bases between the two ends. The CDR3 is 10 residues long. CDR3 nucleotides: TGTGCCAGCAGTGGTAACGAGCAGTACTTC. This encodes CASSGNEQYF.

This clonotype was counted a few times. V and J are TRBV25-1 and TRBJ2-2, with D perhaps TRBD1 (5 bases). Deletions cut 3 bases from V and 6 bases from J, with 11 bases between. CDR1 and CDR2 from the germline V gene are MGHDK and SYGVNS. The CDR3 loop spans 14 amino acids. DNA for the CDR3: TGTGCCAGCAGTGACCTTAGGGGTCCCGGGGAGCTGTTTTTT. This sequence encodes CASSDLRGPGELFF.

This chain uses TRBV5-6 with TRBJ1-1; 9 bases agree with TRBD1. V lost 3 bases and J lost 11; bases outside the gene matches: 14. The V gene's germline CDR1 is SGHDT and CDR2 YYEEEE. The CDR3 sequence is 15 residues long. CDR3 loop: CASSWGDRVGLEAFF. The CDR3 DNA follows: TGTGCCAGCAGCTGGGGGGACAGGGTTGGACTAGAGGCTTTCTTT. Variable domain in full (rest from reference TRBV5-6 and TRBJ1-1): DAGVTQSPTHLIKTRGQQVTLRCSPKSGHDTVSWYQQALGQGPQFIFQYYEEEERQRGNFPDRFSGHQFPNYSSELNVNALLLGDSALYLCASSWGDRVGLEAFFGQGTRLTVV.

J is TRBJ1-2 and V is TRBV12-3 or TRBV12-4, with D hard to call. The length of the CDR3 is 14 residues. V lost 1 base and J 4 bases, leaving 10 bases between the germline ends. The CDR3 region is CASSLGPRSYGYTF. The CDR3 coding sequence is TGTGCCAGCAGTTTAGGCCCGCGATCCTATGGCTACACCTTC.

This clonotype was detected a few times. The CDR3 sequence: CASSDRDREVQTF. For the CDR3, the DNA is TGTGCCAGCAGCGACCGGGACAGGGAGGTTCAGACCTTC. This chain joins TRBV7-9 and TRBJ1-2, with 9 bases fitting TRBD1. With 5 bases clipped from V and 14 bases from J, the junction kept 12 bases outside the gene matches. Germline values: CDR1 SEHNR, CDR2 FQNEAQ (reference sequence). The CDR3 extends over 13 amino acids.

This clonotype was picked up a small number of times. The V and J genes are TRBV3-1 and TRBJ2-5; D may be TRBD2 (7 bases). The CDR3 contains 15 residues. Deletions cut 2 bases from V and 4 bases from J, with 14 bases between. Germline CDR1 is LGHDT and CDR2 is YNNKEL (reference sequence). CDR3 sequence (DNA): TGTGCCAGCAGCCAATACGCGGGGGCGGGAGAGACCCAGTACTTC. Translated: CASSQYAGAGETQYF.

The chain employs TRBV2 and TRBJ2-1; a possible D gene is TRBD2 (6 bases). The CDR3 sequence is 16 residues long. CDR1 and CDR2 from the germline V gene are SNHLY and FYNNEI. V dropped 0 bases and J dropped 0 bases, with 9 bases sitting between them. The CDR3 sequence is CASSEAPGSSYNEQFF. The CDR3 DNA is TGTGCCAGCAGTGAAGCGCCCGGGAGCTCCTACAATGAGCAGTTCTTC.

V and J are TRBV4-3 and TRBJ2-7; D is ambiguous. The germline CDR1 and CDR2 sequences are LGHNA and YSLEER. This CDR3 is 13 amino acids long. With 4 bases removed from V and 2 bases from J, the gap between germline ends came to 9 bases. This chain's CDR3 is CASSRDLTYEQYF. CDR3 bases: TGCGCCAGCAGCCGAGACCTCACCTACGAGCAGTACTTC.

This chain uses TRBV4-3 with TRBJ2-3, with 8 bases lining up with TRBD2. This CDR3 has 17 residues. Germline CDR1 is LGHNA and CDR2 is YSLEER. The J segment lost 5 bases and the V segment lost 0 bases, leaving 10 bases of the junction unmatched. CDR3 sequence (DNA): TGCGCCAGCAGCCAAGAAGCCGAAGCGGGAGTGGGAGATACGCAGTATTTT. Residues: CASSQEAEAGVGDTQYF.

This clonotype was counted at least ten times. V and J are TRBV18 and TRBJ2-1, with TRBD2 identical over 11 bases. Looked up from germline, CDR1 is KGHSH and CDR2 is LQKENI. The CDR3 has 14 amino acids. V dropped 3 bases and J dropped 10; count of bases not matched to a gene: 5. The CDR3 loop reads CASSPTGLAVEQFF. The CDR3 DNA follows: TGTGCCAGCTCACCCACGGGACTAGCGGTCGAGCAGTTCTTC.

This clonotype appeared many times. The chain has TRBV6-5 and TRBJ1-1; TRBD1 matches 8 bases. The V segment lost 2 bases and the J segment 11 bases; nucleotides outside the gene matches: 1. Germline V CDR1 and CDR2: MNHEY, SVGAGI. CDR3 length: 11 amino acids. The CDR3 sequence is CASSYQGAAFF. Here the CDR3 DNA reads TGTGCCAGCAGTTACCAGGGGGCGGCTTTCTTT.

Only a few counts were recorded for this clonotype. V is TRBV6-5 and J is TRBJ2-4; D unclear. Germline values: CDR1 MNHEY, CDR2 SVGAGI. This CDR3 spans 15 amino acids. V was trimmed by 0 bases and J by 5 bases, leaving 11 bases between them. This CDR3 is CASSYSMDGENIQYF. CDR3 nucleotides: TGTGCCAGCAGTTACTCAATGGACGGAGAAAACATTCAGTACTTC.

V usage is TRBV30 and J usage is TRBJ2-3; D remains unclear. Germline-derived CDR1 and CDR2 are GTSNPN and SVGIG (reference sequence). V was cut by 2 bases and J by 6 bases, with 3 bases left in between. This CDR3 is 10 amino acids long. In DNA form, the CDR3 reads TGTGCCTGGAGTCTGGATACGCAGTATTTT. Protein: CAWSLDTQYF.